A single sample gave rise to the 5 T cell receptor beta chains below, sequenced in a study of blood T cell repertoires in COVID-19. Generated by immunoSEQ multiplex PCR, the TCRdb table keeps only in-frame clones and is missing some. The table has roughly 80,000 clones, around 86% seen once. Specimen: peripheral blood. The receptor set was obtained from a man older than 75 with acute or convalescent COVID-19.

The chain links TRBV9 to TRBJ2-3, with no clear D. V shed 1 base and J shed 6 bases, with 6 bases lying between them. The CDR3 has 12 residues. Per germline, CDR1 SGDLS and CDR2 YYNGEE. CDR3 nucleotides: TGTGCCAGCAGCGTACTCGGGGATACGCAGTATTTT. As protein: CASSVLGDTQYF.

The chain links TRBV5-4 to TRBJ2-1, with 7 positions matching TRBD2. Germline CDR1 and CDR2: SGHNT and YYREEE (reference sequence). Losses at the gene ends were 3 bases for V and 0 bases for J; bases not matched to a gene: 3. This CDR3 has 15 amino acids. For the CDR3, the DNA is TGTGCCAGCAGCTCGCTAGCGGCCTCCTACAATGAGCAGTTCTTC. Protein sequence: CASSSLAASYNEQFF.

This chain's CDR3 is CATRKDRVEYGYTF. The CDR3 nucleotides are TGTGCCACCAGAAAGGACAGGGTAGAGTATGGCTACACCTTC. This chain links TRBV15 with TRBJ1-2; 8 bases align to TRBD1. This CDR3 comprises 14 residues. After removal of 6 bases from V and 5 bases from J, the junction contained 8 bases not matched to a gene. CDR1 is LNHNV and CDR2 is YYDKDF in the germline V gene (reference sequence).

The rearrangement joins TRBV4-3 to TRBJ1-2; D might be TRBD1 (5 bases). Germline V gene sequence: CDR1 LGHNA, CDR2 YSLEER. This CDR3 spans 16 amino acids. V dropped 1 base and J dropped 0 bases, with 12 bases sitting between them. The CDR3 DNA reads TGCGCCAGCAGCCAAGGATTAGGACATACTAACTATGGCTACACCTTC. Encoded protein: CASSQGLGHTNYGYTF.

The chain carries TRBV19 and TRBJ2-7; TRBD1 aligns across 7 bases. This CDR3 has 14 residues. Trimming removed 5 bases from V and 6 bases from J; junction bases left unmatched: 10. The germline CDR1 and CDR2 sequences are LNHDA and SQIVND (reference sequence). The CDR3 coding sequence is TGTGCCAGTAGTCTGACAGGGTCTCTTGGCGAGCAGTACTTC. Its translation: CASSLTGSLGEQYF. Complete variable domain (other parts from reference TRBV19 and TRBJ2-7): DGGITQSPKYLFRKEGQNVTLSCEQNLNHDAMYWYRQDPGQGLRLIYYSQIVNDFQKGDIAEGYSVSREKKESFPLTVTSAQKNPTAFYLCASSLTGSLGEQYFGPGTRLTVT.